The TCR beta chain described here comes from a study of TIL therapy for anti-PD-1-resistant metastatic lung cancer. There are many counts of this clone. As to time point: pre-treatment sample, taken before nivolumab and TIL therapy. The libraries were made with immunoSEQ v3. Assay used: immunoSEQ multiplex PCR; TCRdb lists only in-frame clones, some missing. The sample yields about 60,000 clones, roughly 66% seen once. The CDR3 is made up of 14 amino acids. Germline lookup yields CDR1 KGHSH and CDR2 LQKENI. The V gene lost 4 bases and the J gene lost 1 base, with 10 bases spanning the gap. The TCR was taken from a person aged 30 to 80 with non-small cell lung cancer. This sample comprised blood, obtained at baseline. The gene calls are TRBV18 and TRBJ1-1, with D perhaps TRBD1 (5 bases). The CDR3 region has the DNA TGTGCCAGCTCACGTAATCAGGGGAACACTGAAGCTTTCTTT. It is translated as CASSRNQGNTEAFF.